This entry lists 25 T cell receptor beta chains sequenced from one sample in a study of beta chain features in type 1 diabetes. Study findings and constraints: Type 1 diabetes patients had moderately but significantly shorter TCRB CDR3s in all four CD4+ subsets.

Reverse transcribing all isolated RNA meant expressed TCRB transcripts were sequenced. Method: immunoSEQ multiplex PCR; TCRdb's copy keeps in-frame clones and lacks some. The profile shows around 710,000 clones, approximately 13% of them singletons. These TCRs are of unknown antigen specificity. What was sequenced was naive CD4+ T cells from blood. These receptors were obtained from a man under 40 with type 1 diabetes.

This rearrangement joins TRBV7-2 to TRBJ1-2, with TRBD1 matching 9 bases. With 5 bases clipped from V and 8 bases from J, the junction kept 15 bases outside the gene matches. The germline gives CDR1 SGHTA, CDR2 FQGNSA. This CDR3 is built from 16 residues. The CDR3, as DNA: TGTGCCAGCAGCCCACAAACCTCGACAGGGGGAGGGGGCTACACCTTC. Its protein is CASSPQTSTGGGGYTF. Based on the CDR3 plus reference TRBV7-2 and TRBJ1-2, the full variable domain is GAGVSQSPSNKVTEKGKDVELRCDPISGHTALYWYRQSLGQGLEFLIYFQGNSAPDKSGLPSDRFSAERTGGSVSTLTIQRTQQEDSAVYLCASSPQTSTGGGGYTFGSGTRLTVV.

This clone was observed a handful of times. The chain uses TRBV11-2 and TRBJ1-1; D remains ambiguous. Germline-derived CDR1 and CDR2 are SGHAT and FQNNGV. Between the trimmed V and J ends, which lost 5 bases and 0 bases, there was a span of 10 bases. The CDR3 consists of 14 residues. Here the CDR3 reads CASSLLDLNTEAFF. The CDR3 DNA reads TGTGCCAGCAGCCTATTGGATCTGAACACTGAAGCTTTCTTT.

The chain carries TRBV2 and TRBJ2-7, with TRBD1 matching over 9 bases. The CDR3 covers 16 residues. Per the germline V gene, CDR1 is SNHLY and CDR2 is FYNNEI. V shed 9 bases and J 0 bases; nucleotides not matched to a gene: 12. The CDR3 reads CARQTGQGQNSYEQYF. The CDR3 DNA reads TGTGCCAGACAGACGGGACAGGGACAAAACTCCTACGAGCAGTACTTC.

The chain couples TRBV4-2 to TRBJ2-1, with a possible D match to TRBD1 (6 bases). Trimming removed 6 bases at V and 9 bases at J, with 15 bases between. CDR3 length equals 13 residues. Per the germline V gene, CDR1 is LGHNA and CDR2 is YNFKEQ. The CDR3 DNA sequence: TGTGCCAGCAGATTCGAACAGGGTAGTGAGCAGTTCTTC. Translating it yields CASRFEQGSEQFF.

The chain has TRBV10-3 and TRBJ2-1; 10 positions agree with TRBD2. The trim removed 5 bases at V and 5 bases at J, leaving 3 bases unmatched. This CDR3 spans 14 amino acids. CDR1 and CDR2 (germline): ENHRY, SYGVKD. CDR3 DNA sequence: TGTGCCATCAGTACCCTAGCGGGGGACAATGAGCAGTTCTTC. Translation gives CAISTLAGDNEQFF.

This clone was picked up a small number of times. CDR3 amino acids: CASTTQGVKVGELFF. In DNA, the CDR3 is TGTGCCAGCACCACCCAGGGGGTTAAGGTCGGGGAGCTGTTTTTT. The V gene is TRBV7-8, the J gene TRBJ2-2; 7 positions agree with TRBD1. The CDR3 is 15 amino acids. Germline assignment: CDR1 SGHVS and CDR2 FQNEAQ. V lost 7 bases, J lost 7 bases, and 12 bases stayed unmatched.

This clone was seen a few times. V usage is TRBV2 and J usage is TRBJ1-6, with D tentatively TRBD1 (6 bases). The CDR3 extends over 16 amino acids. CDR1 is SNHLY, CDR2 FYNNEI, per germline. Trimming pared 0 bases from V and 7 bases from J, leaving 13 bases between. CDR3 sequence reads: CASSEAQGGRNSPLHF. CDR3 nucleotides: TGTGCCAGCAGTGAAGCGCAAGGGGGTAGAAATTCACCCCTCCACTTT. The variable domain in full, completed from reference TRBV2 and TRBJ1-6, reads EPEVTQTPSHQVTQMGQEVILRCVPISNHLYFYWYRQILGQKVEFLVSFYNNEISEKSEIFDDQFSVERPDGSNFTLKIRSTKLEDSAMYFCASSEAQGGRNSPLHFGNGTRLTVT.

The rearrangement links TRBV29-1 to TRBJ2-1, with 13 bases that match TRBD2. The CDR3 runs 14 residues. CDR1 is SQVTM, CDR2 ANQGSEA, per germline. The V and J ends lost 7 bases and 6 bases, in that order; junction bases with no gene match: 6. The CDR3 loop reads CSAAGLAGVNEQFF. The CDR3 nucleotides read TGCAGCGCCGCAGGACTAGCGGGGGTCAATGAGCAGTTCTTC.

This sequence joins TRBV25-1 and TRBJ1-2, with a weak D call TRBD1 (6 bases). CDR1 is MGHDK, CDR2 SYGVNS, per germline. V lost 9 bases and J lost 2, with 16 bases in between. The CDR3 is 14 amino acids. The DNA of the CDR3 is TGTGCCAGTAATGGGGCCACAGGGAACTATGGCTACACCTTC. Protein sequence: CASNGATGNYGYTF.

The chain combines TRBV5-1 with TRBJ2-5; the D gene is possibly TRBD1 (6 bases). CDR1 is SGHRS and CDR2 is YFSETQ in the germline V gene. The V gene lost 2 bases and the J gene lost 1 base, with 9 bases spanning the gap. The CDR3 has 14 residues. The DNA for the CDR3 is TGCGCCAGCAGCTTTGAGGGGGTCCAAGAGACCCAGTACTTC. Residues: CASSFEGVQETQYF. The full variable domain, rest sourced from reference TRBV5-1 and TRBJ2-5, is KAGVTQTPRYLIKTRGQQVTLSCSPISGHRSVSWYQQTPGQGLQFLFEYFSETQRNKGNFPGRFSGRQFSNSRSEMNVSTLELGDSALYLCASSFEGVQETQYFGPGTRLLVL.

The V and J genes are TRBV5-4 and TRBJ1-1; maybe TRBD1 (5 bases). This CDR3 has 17 residues. Germline CDR1 reads SGHNT; CDR2 reads YYREEE (reference sequence). V was cut by 3 bases and J by 4 bases, with 22 bases left in between. This CDR3 reads CASSSITGLLRGTEAFF. The CDR3 nucleotides are TGTGCCAGCAGCTCAATAACGGGACTGCTAAGGGGCACTGAAGCTTTCTTT.

Concerning this clone: The sample has other DNA sequences that encode this CDR3 too. This chain joins TRBV5-6 and TRBJ1-2; TRBD1 agrees at 7 bases. Germline V gene lookup returns CDR1 SGHDT and CDR2 YYEEEE. This CDR3 has 14 amino acids. The ends lost 0 bases at V and 4 bases at J; junction bases unmatched: 3. The CDR3 loop reads CASSLGQGTYGYTF. Written as DNA, the CDR3 is TGTGCCAGCAGCTTGGGACAGGGAACCTATGGCTACACCTTC. The full variable domain, completed using reference TRBV5-6 and TRBJ1-2, is DAGVTQSPTHLIKTRGQQVTLRCSPKSGHDTVSWYQQALGQGPQFIFQYYEEEERQRGNFPDRFSGHQFPNYSSELNVNALLLGDSALYLCASSLGQGTYGYTFGSGTRLTVV.

This clone was recorded a few times. This rearrangement joins TRBV30 to TRBJ1-2; TRBD1 might be the D (5 bases). The CDR3 has 12 residues. Germline lookup yields CDR1 GTSNPN and CDR2 SVGIG (reference sequence). The ends were cut back, 0 bases at V and 8 bases at J, with 10 bases in the middle. For the CDR3, the DNA is TGTGCCTGGAGTGTACGGCAGGGAGGCTACACCTTC. Its protein is CAWSVRQGGYTF.

This clone was observed a few times. V and J are TRBV15 and TRBJ1-5, with 11 positions matching TRBD1. Unmatched junction bases numbered 6, after V lost 3 bases and J lost 11 bases. The germline V gene encodes CDR1 LNHNV and CDR2 YYDKDF (reference sequence). This CDR3 has 14 amino acids. CDR3 coding DNA: TGTGCCACCAGCAGGAGGACAGGGGGCGCGACCCAGCATTTT. Protein: CATSRRTGGATQHF.

In its sample, this clone was seen a few times. J is TRBJ2-2 and V is TRBV5-1; weak D call: TRBD1 (6 bases). V was pared by 2 bases and J by 6 bases, with 11 bases between. CDR1 is SGHRS and CDR2 is YFSETQ in the germline V gene. The CDR3 spans 14 residues. The CDR3: CASSFKGGPGELFF. As DNA, the CDR3 is TGCGCCAGCAGCTTCAAAGGGGGACCCGGGGAGCTGTTTTTT.

The chain joins TRBV25-1 to TRBJ1-2; TRBD1 matches 10 bases. From germline, CDR1 is MGHDK and CDR2 SYGVNS. After removal of 6 bases from V and 7 bases from J, the junction contained 8 bases not matched to a gene. CDR3 length: 14 residues. The DNA of the CDR3 is TGTGCCAGCAGGGGACAGGGGAGTGTGGTTGGCTACACCTTC. As protein: CASRGQGSVVGYTF.

The genes are TRBV29-1 and TRBJ2-1, with unresolved D. V was clipped by 5 bases and J by 6 bases, with 11 bases between them. Germline-derived CDR1 and CDR2 are SQVTM and ANQGSEA. The CDR3 consists of 12 residues. CDR3 loop: CSVLVVANEQFF. CDR3 bases: TGCAGCGTTTTGGTGGTAGCCAATGAGCAGTTCTTC.

The chain couples TRBV13 to TRBJ1-3, with D tentatively TRBD1 (5 bases). Per germline, CDR1 PRHDT and CDR2 FYEKMQ (reference sequence). CDR3 length: 15 residues. Trimming left V 1 base short and J 0 bases short, with 7 bases between. The chain's CDR3 is CASSLDRSSGNTIYF. The DNA for the CDR3 is TGTGCCAGCAGCTTAGACAGGAGCTCTGGAAACACCATATATTTT.

This clone has just a few counts. This chain links TRBV7-3 with TRBJ2-3; maybe TRBD1 (5 bases). This CDR3 is 17 amino acids long. Looked up from germline, CDR1 is SGHTA and CDR2 is FQGTGA. Trimming took off 5 bases at V and 0 bases at J, with 18 bases between the two ends. The CDR3 here is CASSPSPRGSSTDTQYF. The CDR3 bases are TGTGCCAGCAGCCCCTCGCCTAGGGGTTCTAGCACAGATACGCAGTATTTT.

This clone was picked up many times. This CDR3 is also generated by other DNA sequences in the sample. The chain has TRBV14 and TRBJ1-4, with no clear D. Trimming took 4 bases from V and 3 from J, leaving 6 bases between them. CDR1 is SGHDN, CDR2 FVKESK, per germline. The CDR3 covers 13 residues. CDR3 residues: CASSRQANEKLFF. CDR3 coding DNA: TGTGCCAGCAGCCGACAAGCTAATGAAAAACTGTTTTTT. Full variable domain (rest looked up from reference TRBV14 and TRBJ1-4): EAGVTQFPSHSVIEKGQTVTLRCDPISGHDNLYWYRRVMGKEIKFLLHFVKESKQDESGMPNNRFLAERTGGTYSTLKVQPAELEDSGVYFCASSRQANEKLFFGSGTQLSVL.

The V and J genes are TRBV6-6 and TRBJ2-5; 11 bases are shared with TRBD2. The germline CDR1 and CDR2 sequences are MNHNY and SVGAGI (reference sequence). Losses at the gene ends were 6 bases for V and 2 bases for J; bases not matched to a gene: 5. CDR3 length: 15 amino acids. CDR3 residues: CASRPSGGPQETQYF. The CDR3, as DNA: TGTGCCAGCAGACCTAGCGGGGGGCCTCAAGAGACCCAGTACTTC.

The chain is built from TRBV30 and TRBJ1-2; D might be TRBD1 (5 bases). This CDR3 spans 16 amino acids. V gave up 2 bases and J gave up 8 bases, with 24 bases separating them. Germline V gives CDR1 GTSNPN, CDR2 SVGIG (reference sequence). CDR3 nucleotides: TGTGCCTGGAGTTCCTTTGACAGTCATATCGAGGGGGGCTACACCTTC. As protein: CAWSSFDSHIEGGYTF. Filled out from reference TRBV30 and TRBJ1-2, the complete variable domain reads SQTIHQWPATLVQPVGSPLSLECTVEGTSNPNLYWYRQAAGRGLQLLFYSVGIGQISSEVPQNLSASRPQDRQFILSSKKLLLSDSGFYLCAWSSFDSHIEGGYTFGSGTRLTVV.

This clone has just a few counts. The V gene is TRBV7-2, the J gene TRBJ2-7; no firm D call. V shed 5 bases and J shed 7 bases, with 9 bases lying between them. CDR3 size: 11 residues. Germline values: CDR1 SGHTA, CDR2 FQGNSA. The CDR3 DNA follows: TGTGCCAGCAGCGCCCGTTGGGAGCAGTACTTC. Protein product: CASSARWEQYF.

In this sample, this clone turned up a few times. V usage is TRBV10-2 and J usage is TRBJ1-2; 7 bases are shared with TRBD1. Germline CDR1 WSHSY, CDR2 SAAADI. This CDR3 is built from 14 residues. Trimming cost V 0 bases and J 4 bases; bases outside gene matches: 2. This CDR3 reads CASSESTGAYGYTF. CDR3 bases: TGCGCCAGCAGTGAGTCAACAGGGGCCTATGGCTACACCTTC.

The CDR3 reads CSASSRAEQFF. CDR3 DNA sequence: TGCAGTGCGTCTTCTCGAGCTGAGCAGTTCTTC. J is TRBJ2-1 and V is TRBV20-1; D gene ambiguous. The germline gives CDR1 DFQATT, CDR2 SNEGSKA (reference sequence). This CDR3 is 11 amino acids long. Trimming removed 6 bases from V and 9 bases from J, with 12 bases in between.